The 21 T cell receptor beta chains below were found in one sample sequenced in a study of blood T cell repertoires in COVID-19. Clones were sequenced by immunoSEQ multiplex PCR, and TCRdb holds only the in-frame ones, with some missing. The sample records over 200,000 clones, approximately 86% being singletons. The sample was PBMCs or T cells enriched from blood (not recorded which). Source of these receptors: a woman under 40 who had been exposed to COVID-19.

V and J are TRBV25-1 and TRBJ1-2; perhaps TRBD1 as D (5 bases). With 5 bases removed from V and 8 bases from J, the gap between germline ends came to 12 bases. Germline V gene sequence: CDR1 MGHDK, CDR2 SYGVNS. This CDR3 has 12 amino acids. The CDR3 spells CASSSQASGYTF. The CDR3 DNA reads TGTGCCAGCAGTTCACAGGCGTCCGGCTACACCTTC.

This rearrangement joins TRBV5-6 to TRBJ1-1, with TRBD1 matching 8 bases. CDR3 length: 16 residues. J was trimmed by 5 bases and V by 3 bases; bases with no gene match: 12. Germline CDR1 SGHDT, CDR2 YYEEEE. The CDR3: CASSWTGLTSGTEAFF. CDR3 bases: TGTGCCAGCAGCTGGACAGGGTTAACGAGCGGGACTGAAGCTTTCTTT.

The chain combines TRBV27 with TRBJ1-6; D possibly corresponds to TRBD1 (6 bases). V was shortened by 5 bases and J by 5 bases, with 10 bases between the two germline ends. Germline V gene sequence: CDR1 MNHEY, CDR2 SMNVEV (reference sequence). The CDR3 totals 14 residues. The CDR3 protein is CASSDRKNNSPLHF. The CDR3 DNA sequence: TGTGCCAGCAGTGACAGGAAAAATAATTCACCCCTCCACTTT.

The rearrangement links TRBV24-1 to TRBJ1-2, with TRBD1 identical over 9 bases. This CDR3 region has 17 residues. The V segment lost 3 bases and the J segment 2 bases; nucleotides outside the gene matches: 9. Per the germline V gene, CDR1 is KGHDR and CDR2 is SFDVKD. The CDR3 sequence: CATSDPRRDRDNYGYTF. The CDR3, as DNA: TGTGCCACCAGTGATCCCCGCCGGGACAGGGACAACTATGGCTACACCTTC.

J is TRBJ1-1 and V is TRBV18; 9 nucleotides line up with TRBD1. The CDR3 loop spans 14 amino acids. Germline assignment: CDR1 KGHSH and CDR2 LQKENI. The junction had 2 bases not matched to a gene; V was cut back by 4 bases and J by 2 bases. The chain's CDR3 is CASSRDRENTEAFF. The CDR3 bases are TGTGCCAGCTCACGGGACAGGGAAAACACTGAAGCTTTCTTT.

CDR3 loop: CASSLEQGMGYTF. In DNA form, the CDR3 reads TGTGCCAGCAGCTTAGAACAGGGGATGGGCTACACCTTC. V usage is TRBV11-3 and J usage is TRBJ1-2, with 7 nucleotides matching TRBD1. Germline CDR1 and CDR2: SGHNT and YENEEA. The trim removed 0 bases at V and 8 bases at J, leaving 3 bases unmatched. This CDR3 is 13 amino acids long.

This clone has only one observation. This chain uses TRBV2 with TRBJ1-4; 9 bases agree with TRBD1. CDR1 is SNHLY and CDR2 is FYNNEI in the germline V gene. The CDR3 runs 16 residues. V was pared by 8 bases and J by 6 bases, with 13 bases of the junction left unmatched. CDR3 bases: TGTGCCAGCCGGCGATTCCGGGACAGGGTTGATGAAAAACTGTTTTTT. It yields the protein CASRRFRDRVDEKLFF.

The chain has TRBV6-5 and TRBJ2-7; no clear D. Germline CDR1 reads MNHEY; CDR2 reads SVGAGI. V dropped 8 bases and J dropped 3 bases, with 14 bases sitting between them. There are 13 residues in the CDR3. CDR3 protein: CASRPGGSYEQYF. DNA of the CDR3: TGTGCCAGCCGGCCGGGTGGAAGCTACGAGCAGTACTTC.

This chain links TRBV30 with TRBJ2-3; TRBD1 might be the D (6 bases). V dropped 1 base and J dropped 2 bases, with 13 bases sitting between them. The CDR3 has 15 amino acids. The germline CDR1 and CDR2 sequences are GTSNPN and SVGIG (reference sequence). The CDR3 here is CAWSGGRGPTDTQYF. The CDR3 DNA sequence: TGTGCCTGGAGTGGAGGCAGGGGCCCCACAGATACGCAGTATTTT. The variable domain in full, with the rest retrieved from reference TRBV30 and TRBJ2-3, is SQTIHQWPATLVQPVGSPLSLECTVEGTSNPNLYWYRQAAGRGLQLLFYSVGIGQISSEVPQNLSASRPQDRQFILSSKKLLLSDSGFYLCAWSGGRGPTDTQYFGPGTRLTVL.

The V and J genes are TRBV14 and TRBJ1-1; 7 nucleotides match TRBD1. Per the germline V gene, CDR1 is SGHDN and CDR2 is FVKESK. This CDR3 spans 14 amino acids. The junction had 6 bases not matched to a gene; V was cut back by 5 bases and J by 3 bases. This CDR3 is CASSIRQGYTEAFF. DNA for the CDR3: TGTGCCAGCAGCATTCGACAGGGATACACTGAAGCTTTCTTT.

The chain is built from TRBV27 and TRBJ2-7, with D tentatively TRBD2 (6 bases). The CDR3 has 14 amino acids. Deletions cut 6 bases from V and 2 bases from J, with 14 bases between. The V gene's germline CDR1 is MNHEY and CDR2 SMNVEV (reference sequence). CDR3 loop: CASSRKGGPYEQYF. CDR3 DNA: TGTGCCAGCAGCCGAAAGGGAGGTCCCTACGAGCAGTACTTC.

V usage is TRBV6-4 and J usage is TRBJ1-6, with D tentatively TRBD1 (6 bases). The ends were cut back, 6 bases at V and 7 bases at J, with 13 bases in the middle. Germline CDR1 and CDR2: MRHNA and SNTAGT. CDR3 length: 14 amino acids. CDR3 sequence reads: CASSQGTNNSPLHF. The CDR3 coding sequence is TGTGCCAGCAGCCAGGGGACCAACAATTCACCCCTCCACTTT.

A single count supports this clone. The rearrangement joins TRBV20-1 to TRBJ2-5; D not resolved. CDR3 length: 14 residues. The germline V gene encodes CDR1 DFQATT and CDR2 SNEGSKA (reference sequence). V was shortened by 3 bases and J by 4 bases, with 15 bases between the two germline ends. CDR3 protein: CSASSLGEIETQYF. CDR3 bases: TGCAGTGCTAGTAGTCTTGGAGAAATAGAGACCCAGTACTTC.

The chain joins TRBV9 to TRBJ2-5, with 12 bases matching TRBD2. The CDR3 covers 16 residues. Germline-derived CDR1 and CDR2 are SGDLS and YYNGEE. The V and J ends lost 4 bases and 2 bases, in that order; junction bases with no gene match: 6. DNA of the CDR3: TGTGCCAGCAGCCCGGCGCTAGCGGGGGGGCAAGAGACCCAGTACTTC. Its translation is CASSPALAGGQETQYF.

J is TRBJ1-1 and V is TRBV2, with 8 bases identical to TRBD1. The CDR3 is 13 amino acids. Germline values: CDR1 SNHLY, CDR2 FYNNEI. V shed 4 bases, J shed 5 bases, and the junction held 3 bases outside the gene matches. The CDR3 here is CASSVQGGTEAFF. DNA of the CDR3: TGTGCCAGCAGTGTACAGGGGGGGACTGAAGCTTTCTTT.

J is TRBJ1-1 and V is TRBV27; no firm D call. V lost 0 bases and J lost 1, with 9 bases in between. Germline CDR1 MNHEY, CDR2 SMNVEV (reference sequence). The CDR3 contains 15 residues. CDR3 region: CASSLSPEWNTEAFF. In DNA form, the CDR3 reads TGTGCCAGCAGTTTATCCCCAGAATGGAACACTGAAGCTTTCTTT.

This clone was seen only a few times. The CDR3 nucleotides read TGTGCCAGCAGCCTTTCCCGGGACAGGCCTTTCTACGAGCAGTACTTC. This encodes CASSLSRDRPFYEQYF. The gene calls are TRBV14 and TRBJ2-7; 8 nucleotides match TRBD1. This CDR3 has 16 amino acids. Germline V gives CDR1 SGHDN, CDR2 FVKESK. Trimming cost V 4 bases and J 3 bases; bases outside gene matches: 11.

As to this clone: The same CDR3 arises from other DNA sequences in this sample as well. The J gene is TRBJ2-7, the V gene TRBV9; 9 nucleotides match TRBD2. V was clipped by 2 bases and J by 3 bases; unmatched bases: 3. The CDR3 has 14 residues. Germline values: CDR1 SGDLS, CDR2 YYNGEE. For the CDR3, the DNA is TGTGCCAGCAGCGTTAGCGGGGGCCTCTACGAGCAGTACTTC. It yields the protein CASSVSGGLYEQYF.

This chain links TRBV5-1 with TRBJ2-1; possibly TRBD2 for D (6 bases). The CDR3 contains 15 residues. Per germline, CDR1 SGHRS and CDR2 YFSETQ. Trimming took off 0 bases at V and 9 bases at J, with 16 bases between the two ends. CDR3 in amino acids: CASSLVDRGMVEQFF. DNA for the CDR3: TGCGCCAGCAGCTTGGTGGACCGGGGGATGGTTGAGCAGTTCTTC.

The chain joins TRBV6-1 to TRBJ2-1, with 7 bases matching TRBD1. J lost 5 bases, V lost 7 bases, and 8 bases had no gene match. CDR1 MNHNS and CDR2 SASEGT come from the germline V gene. The length of the CDR3 is 14 residues. In DNA, the CDR3 is TGTGCCAGCACCTTGGGACAGAGAAACAATGAGCAGTTCTTC. Protein sequence: CASTLGQRNNEQFF.

The sample holds a few counts of this clone. The chain combines TRBV12-3 or TRBV12-4 with TRBJ1-1; no reliable D call. The germline V and J ends were trimmed by 5 bases and 1 base, with 8 bases remaining between them. This CDR3 contains 13 residues. The CDR3 DNA is TGTGCCAGCAGTCCGGGAGCGAACACTGAAGCTTTCTTT. Translating gives CASSPGANTEAFF.